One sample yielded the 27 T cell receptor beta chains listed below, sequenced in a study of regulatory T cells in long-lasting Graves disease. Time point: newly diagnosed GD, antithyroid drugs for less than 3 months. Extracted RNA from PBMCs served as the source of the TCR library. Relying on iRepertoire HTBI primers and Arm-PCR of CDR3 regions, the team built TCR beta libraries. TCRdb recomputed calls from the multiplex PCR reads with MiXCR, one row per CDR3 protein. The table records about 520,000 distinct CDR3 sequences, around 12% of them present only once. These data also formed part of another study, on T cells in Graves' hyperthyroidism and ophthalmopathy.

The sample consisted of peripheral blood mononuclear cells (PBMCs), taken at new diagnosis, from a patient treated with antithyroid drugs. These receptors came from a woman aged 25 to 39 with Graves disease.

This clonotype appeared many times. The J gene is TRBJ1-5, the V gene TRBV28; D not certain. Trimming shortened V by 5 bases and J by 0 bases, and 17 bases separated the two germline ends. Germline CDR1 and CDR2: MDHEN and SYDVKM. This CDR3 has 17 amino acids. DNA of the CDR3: TGTGCCAGCAGTATCCTAGGGCCCAATGATAGCAATCAGCCCCAGCATTTT. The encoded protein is CASSILGPNDSNQPQHF.

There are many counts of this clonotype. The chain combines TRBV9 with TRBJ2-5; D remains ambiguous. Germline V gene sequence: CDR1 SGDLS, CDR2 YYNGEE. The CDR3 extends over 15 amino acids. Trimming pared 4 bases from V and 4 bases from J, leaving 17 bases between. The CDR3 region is CASSPRGVVGETQYF. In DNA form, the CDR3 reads TGTGCCAGCAGCCCCCGAGGAGTAGTGGGAGAGACCCAGTACTTC.

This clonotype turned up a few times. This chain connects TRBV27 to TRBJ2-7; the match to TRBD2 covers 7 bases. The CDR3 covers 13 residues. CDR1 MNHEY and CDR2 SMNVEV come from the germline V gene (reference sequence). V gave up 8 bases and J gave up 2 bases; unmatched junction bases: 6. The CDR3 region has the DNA TGTGCCAGCGGGCTAGCGGCCCCCTACGAGCAGTACTTC. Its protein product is CASGLAAPYEQYF.

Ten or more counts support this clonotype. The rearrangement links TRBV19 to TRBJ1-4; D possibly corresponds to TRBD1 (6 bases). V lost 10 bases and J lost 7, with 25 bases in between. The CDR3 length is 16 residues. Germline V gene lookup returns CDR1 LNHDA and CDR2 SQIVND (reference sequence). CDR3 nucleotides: TGTGCCACCGCGCCCGGGGGCAGGACATACCGTGAAAAACTGTTTTTT. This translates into CATAPGGRTYREKLFF.

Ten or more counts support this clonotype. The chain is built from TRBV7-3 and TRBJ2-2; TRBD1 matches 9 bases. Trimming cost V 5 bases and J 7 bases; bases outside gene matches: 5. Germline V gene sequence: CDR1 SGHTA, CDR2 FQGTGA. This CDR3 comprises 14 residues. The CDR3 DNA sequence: TGTGCCAGCAGCCAACAGGGGGCGGGCGGGGAGCTGTTTTTT. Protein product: CASSQQGAGGELFF.

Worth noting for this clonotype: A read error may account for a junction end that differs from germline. DNA of the CDR3: TGCGCCAGCAGCCAAGGTACGCTAGCGGCCGACAATGAGCAGTTCTTC. Protein sequence: CASSQGTLAADNEQFF. The chain joins TRBV28 to TRBJ2-1; 7 bases are shared with TRBD2. From germline, CDR1 is MDHEN and CDR2 SYDVKM. The CDR3 has 16 residues.

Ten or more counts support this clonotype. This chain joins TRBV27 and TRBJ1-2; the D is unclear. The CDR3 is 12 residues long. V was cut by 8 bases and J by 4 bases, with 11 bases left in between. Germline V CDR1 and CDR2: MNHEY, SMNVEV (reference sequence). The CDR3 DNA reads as TGTGCCAGCCTGGAGGGCGGCTATGGCTACACCTTC. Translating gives CASLEGGYGYTF.

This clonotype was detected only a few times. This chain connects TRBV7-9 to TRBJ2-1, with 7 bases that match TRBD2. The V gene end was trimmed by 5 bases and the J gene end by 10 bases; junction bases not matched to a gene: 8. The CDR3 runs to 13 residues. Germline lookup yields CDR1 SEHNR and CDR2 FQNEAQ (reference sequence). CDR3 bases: TGTGCCAGCAGCCACCCCTCACTAGCGGAGCAGTTCTTC. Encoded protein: CASSHPSLAEQFF.

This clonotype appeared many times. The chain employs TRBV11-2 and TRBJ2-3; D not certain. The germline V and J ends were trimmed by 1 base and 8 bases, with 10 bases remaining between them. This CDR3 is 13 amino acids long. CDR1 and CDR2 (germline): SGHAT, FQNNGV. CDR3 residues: CASSLAPLATQYF. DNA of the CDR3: TGTGCCAGCAGCTTAGCCCCATTAGCTACGCAGTATTTT. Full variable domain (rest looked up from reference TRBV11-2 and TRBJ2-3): EAGVAQSPRYKIIEKRQSVAFWCNPISGHATLYWYQQILGQGPKLLIQFQNNGVVDDSQLPKDRFSAERLKGVDSTLKIQPAKLEDSAVYLCASSLAPLATQYFGPGTRLTVL.

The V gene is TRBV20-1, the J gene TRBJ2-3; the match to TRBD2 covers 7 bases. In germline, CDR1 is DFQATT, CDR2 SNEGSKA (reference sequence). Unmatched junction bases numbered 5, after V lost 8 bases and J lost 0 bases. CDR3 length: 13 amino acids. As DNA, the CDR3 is TGCAGTCCCAAGGGAGGGAGCACAGATACGCAGTATTTT. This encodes CSPKGGSTDTQYF.

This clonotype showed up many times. Written as DNA, the CDR3 is TGTGCCAGCAGCGTTGGCCCAGCTTCTCACAAAAACATTCAGTACTTC. This encodes CASSVGPASHKNIQYF. The chain employs TRBV5-6 and TRBJ2-4; D ambiguous. Germline V gene lookup returns CDR1 SGHDT and CDR2 YYEEEE. The ends were cut back, 4 bases at V and 3 bases at J, with 17 bases in the middle. The CDR3 length is 16 residues.

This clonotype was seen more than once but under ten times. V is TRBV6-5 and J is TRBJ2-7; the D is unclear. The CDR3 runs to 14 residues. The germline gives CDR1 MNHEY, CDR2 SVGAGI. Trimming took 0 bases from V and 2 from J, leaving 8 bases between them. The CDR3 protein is CASSYSEHTYEQYF. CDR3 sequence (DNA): TGTGCCAGCAGTTACTCGGAGCATACCTACGAGCAGTACTTC.

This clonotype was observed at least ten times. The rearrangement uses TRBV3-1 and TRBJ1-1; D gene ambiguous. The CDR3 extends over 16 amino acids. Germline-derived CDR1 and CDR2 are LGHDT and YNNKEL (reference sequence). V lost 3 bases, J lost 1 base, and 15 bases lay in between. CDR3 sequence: CASSHDPGVANTEAFF. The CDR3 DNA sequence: TGTGCCAGCAGCCATGATCCCGGAGTCGCGAACACTGAAGCTTTCTTT.

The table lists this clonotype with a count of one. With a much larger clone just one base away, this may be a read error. The CDR3, as DNA: TGTGCCAGCGGTTTCCAATTGGAAAGGCAACCTTACCAAGAGACCCAGTACTTC. Translating it yields CASGFQLERQPYQETQYF. The chain joins TRBV28 to TRBJ2-5; D unclear. Germline V gene lookup returns CDR1 MDHEN and CDR2 SYDVKM. CDR3 length: 18 amino acids.

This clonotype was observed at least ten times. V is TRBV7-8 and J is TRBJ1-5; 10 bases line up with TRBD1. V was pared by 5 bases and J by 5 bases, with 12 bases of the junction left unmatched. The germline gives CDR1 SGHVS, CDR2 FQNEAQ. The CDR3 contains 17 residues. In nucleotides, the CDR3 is TGTGCCAGCAGCCAAGGGACAGGGGTCGATACCTATCAGCCCCAGCATTTT. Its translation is CASSQGTGVDTYQPQHF.

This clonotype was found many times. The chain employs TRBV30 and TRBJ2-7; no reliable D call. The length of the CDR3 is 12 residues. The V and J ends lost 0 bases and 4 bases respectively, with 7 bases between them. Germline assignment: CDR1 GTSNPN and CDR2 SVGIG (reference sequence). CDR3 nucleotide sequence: TGTGCCTGGAGTGTAAGTCTTTACGAGCAGTACTTC. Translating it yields CAWSVSLYEQYF.

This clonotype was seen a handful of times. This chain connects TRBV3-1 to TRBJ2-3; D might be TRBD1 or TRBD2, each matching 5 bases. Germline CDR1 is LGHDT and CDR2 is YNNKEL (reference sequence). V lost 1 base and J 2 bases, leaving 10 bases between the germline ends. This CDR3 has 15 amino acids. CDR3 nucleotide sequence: TGTGCCAGCAGCCAAGGGGGACCCACCACAGATACGCAGTATTTT. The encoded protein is CASSQGGPTTDTQYF.

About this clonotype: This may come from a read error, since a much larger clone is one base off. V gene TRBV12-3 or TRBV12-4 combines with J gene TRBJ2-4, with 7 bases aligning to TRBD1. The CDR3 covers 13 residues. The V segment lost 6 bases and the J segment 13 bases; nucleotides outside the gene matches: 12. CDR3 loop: CASRRQGHNEQYF. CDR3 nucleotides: TGTGCCAGCAGACGACAGGGACACAATGAGCAGTACTTC.

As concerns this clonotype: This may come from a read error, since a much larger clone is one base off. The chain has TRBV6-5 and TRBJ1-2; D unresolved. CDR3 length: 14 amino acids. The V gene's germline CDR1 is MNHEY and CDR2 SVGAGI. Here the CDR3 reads CANSYGVGFYGYTF. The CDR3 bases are TGTGCCAACAGTTACGGGGTCGGCTTCTATGGCTACACCTTC.

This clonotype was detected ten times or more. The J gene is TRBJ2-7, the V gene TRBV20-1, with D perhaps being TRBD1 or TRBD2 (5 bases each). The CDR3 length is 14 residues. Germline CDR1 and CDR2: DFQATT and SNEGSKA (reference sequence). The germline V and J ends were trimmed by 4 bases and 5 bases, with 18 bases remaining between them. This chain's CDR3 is CSAIRDPNSNEQYF. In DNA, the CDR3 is TGCAGTGCTATCCGGGACCCCAATTCCAACGAGCAGTACTTC.

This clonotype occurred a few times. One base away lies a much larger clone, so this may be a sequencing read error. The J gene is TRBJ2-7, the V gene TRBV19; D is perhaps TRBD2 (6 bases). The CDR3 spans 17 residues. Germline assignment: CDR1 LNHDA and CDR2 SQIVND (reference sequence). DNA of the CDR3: TGTGCCAATAGTACCCACACCTGGGGGGACGATGGCTACGAGCAGTACTTC. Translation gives CANSTHTWGDDGYEQYF.

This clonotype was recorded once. The CDR3 loop is CASSQVLGSGNQPQHF. The CDR3 DNA reads TGCGCCAGCAGCCAAGTTTTAGGGTCGGGCAATCAGCCCCAGCATTTT. The chain links TRBV4-3 to TRBJ1-5, with D hard to call. Trimming removed 1 base at V and 2 bases at J, with 12 bases between. Germline V gives CDR1 LGHNA, CDR2 YSLEER. The CDR3 spans 16 residues.

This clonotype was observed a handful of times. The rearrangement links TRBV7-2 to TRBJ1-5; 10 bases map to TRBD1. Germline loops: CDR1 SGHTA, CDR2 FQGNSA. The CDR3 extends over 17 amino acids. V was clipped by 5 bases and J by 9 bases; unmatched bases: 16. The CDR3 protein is CASSALRQGARAGPQHF. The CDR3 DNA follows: TGTGCCAGCAGCGCCCTTCGACAGGGGGCTCGCGCCGGGCCCCAGCATTTT.

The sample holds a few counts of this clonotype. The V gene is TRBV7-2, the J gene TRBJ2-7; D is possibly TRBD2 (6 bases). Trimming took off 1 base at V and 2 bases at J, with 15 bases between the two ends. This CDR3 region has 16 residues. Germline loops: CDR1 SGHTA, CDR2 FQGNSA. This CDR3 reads CASSLVFGGAAYEQYF. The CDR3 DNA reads TGTGCCAGCAGCTTAGTTTTTGGCGGGGCTGCCTACGAGCAGTACTTC.

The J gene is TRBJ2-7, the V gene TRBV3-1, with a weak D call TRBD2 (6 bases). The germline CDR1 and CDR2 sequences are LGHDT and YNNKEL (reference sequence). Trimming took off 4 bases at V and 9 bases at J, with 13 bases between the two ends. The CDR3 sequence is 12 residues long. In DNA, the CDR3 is TGTGCCAGCAGCCCAGCGGGTGCGGCGCAGTACTTC. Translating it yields CASSPAGAAQYF.

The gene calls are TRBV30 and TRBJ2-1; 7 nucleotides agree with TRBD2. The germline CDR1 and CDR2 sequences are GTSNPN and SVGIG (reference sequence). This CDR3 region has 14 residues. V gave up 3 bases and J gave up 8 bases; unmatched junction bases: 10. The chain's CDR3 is CAWRAGEGGDEQFF. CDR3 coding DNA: TGTGCCTGGAGGGCCGGAGAGGGAGGGGATGAGCAGTTCTTC.

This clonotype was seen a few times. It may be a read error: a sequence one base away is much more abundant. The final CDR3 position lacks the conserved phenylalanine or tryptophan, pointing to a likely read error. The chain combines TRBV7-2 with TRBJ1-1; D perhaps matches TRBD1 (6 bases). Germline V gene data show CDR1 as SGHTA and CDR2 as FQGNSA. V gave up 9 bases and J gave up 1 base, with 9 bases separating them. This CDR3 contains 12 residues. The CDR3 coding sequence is TGTGCCAGGTTACAGGGGAACACTGAAGCTTTCCTT. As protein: CARLQGNTEAFL.